This TCR beta chain was identified in a study of cytomegalovirus exposure and HLA in healthy donors. Whole-study findings and limits: V- and J-gene trimming in TCR beta was tied to a missense DCLRE1C variant by an analysis performed later. Most CMV-associated TCR beta chains were later found to appear HLA-restricted. About 180 TCR beta chains were listed as cytomegalovirus-associated.

CDR1 and CDR2 (germline): MNHEY, SVGAGI. V dropped 4 bases and J dropped 6 bases, with 19 bases sitting between them. This CDR3 comprises 16 residues. As for this clone: Its antigen is not known.

The PCR employed 60 Vbeta primers together with 13 Jbeta primers. Sequenced by immunoSEQ multiplex PCR; TCRdb stores in-frame clones only, minus some. The data contain under 200,000 clones, more than 65% of them seen just once; the ten biggest clones take up 1.3%. The chain employs TRBV6-5 and TRBJ1-5; possibly TRBD1 for D (5 bases). The receptor comes from a man aged 50-59 years in good health and CMV-seropositive. The sample comprised PBMCs. CDR3 amino acids: CASSSLQAGRGQPQHF. The CDR3 bases are TGTGCCAGCAGTTCCCTTCAGGCAGGGCGAGGTCAGCCCCAGCATTTT.